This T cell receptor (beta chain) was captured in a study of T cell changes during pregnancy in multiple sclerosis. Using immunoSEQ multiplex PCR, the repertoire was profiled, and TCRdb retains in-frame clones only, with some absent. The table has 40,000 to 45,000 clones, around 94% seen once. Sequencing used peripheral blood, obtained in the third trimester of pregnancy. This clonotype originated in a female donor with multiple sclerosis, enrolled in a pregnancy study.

CDR3 amino acids: CSVVGLATSTDTQYF. DNA for the CDR3: TGCAGCGTTGTGGGACTAGCGACAAGCACAGATACGCAGTATTTT. The chain combines TRBV29-1 with TRBJ2-3, with 10 bases aligning to TRBD2. This CDR3 has 15 residues. Germline V CDR1 and CDR2: SQVTM, ANQGSEA. With V trimmed by 4 bases and J by 0 bases, 4 bases remained unmatched.